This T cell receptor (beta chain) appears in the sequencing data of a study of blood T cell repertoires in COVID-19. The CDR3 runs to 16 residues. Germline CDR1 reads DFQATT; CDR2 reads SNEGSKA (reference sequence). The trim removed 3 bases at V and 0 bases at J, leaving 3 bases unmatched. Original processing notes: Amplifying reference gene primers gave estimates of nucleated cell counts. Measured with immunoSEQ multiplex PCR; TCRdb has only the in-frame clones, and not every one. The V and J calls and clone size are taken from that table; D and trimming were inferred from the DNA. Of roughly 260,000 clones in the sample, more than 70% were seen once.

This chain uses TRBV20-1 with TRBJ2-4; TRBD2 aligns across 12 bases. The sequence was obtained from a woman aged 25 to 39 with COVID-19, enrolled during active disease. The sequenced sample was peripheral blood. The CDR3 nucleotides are TGCAGTGCTAGTGCGACTAGCGGGGGAGCCAAAAACATTCAGTACTTC. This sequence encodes CSASATSGGAKNIQYF.